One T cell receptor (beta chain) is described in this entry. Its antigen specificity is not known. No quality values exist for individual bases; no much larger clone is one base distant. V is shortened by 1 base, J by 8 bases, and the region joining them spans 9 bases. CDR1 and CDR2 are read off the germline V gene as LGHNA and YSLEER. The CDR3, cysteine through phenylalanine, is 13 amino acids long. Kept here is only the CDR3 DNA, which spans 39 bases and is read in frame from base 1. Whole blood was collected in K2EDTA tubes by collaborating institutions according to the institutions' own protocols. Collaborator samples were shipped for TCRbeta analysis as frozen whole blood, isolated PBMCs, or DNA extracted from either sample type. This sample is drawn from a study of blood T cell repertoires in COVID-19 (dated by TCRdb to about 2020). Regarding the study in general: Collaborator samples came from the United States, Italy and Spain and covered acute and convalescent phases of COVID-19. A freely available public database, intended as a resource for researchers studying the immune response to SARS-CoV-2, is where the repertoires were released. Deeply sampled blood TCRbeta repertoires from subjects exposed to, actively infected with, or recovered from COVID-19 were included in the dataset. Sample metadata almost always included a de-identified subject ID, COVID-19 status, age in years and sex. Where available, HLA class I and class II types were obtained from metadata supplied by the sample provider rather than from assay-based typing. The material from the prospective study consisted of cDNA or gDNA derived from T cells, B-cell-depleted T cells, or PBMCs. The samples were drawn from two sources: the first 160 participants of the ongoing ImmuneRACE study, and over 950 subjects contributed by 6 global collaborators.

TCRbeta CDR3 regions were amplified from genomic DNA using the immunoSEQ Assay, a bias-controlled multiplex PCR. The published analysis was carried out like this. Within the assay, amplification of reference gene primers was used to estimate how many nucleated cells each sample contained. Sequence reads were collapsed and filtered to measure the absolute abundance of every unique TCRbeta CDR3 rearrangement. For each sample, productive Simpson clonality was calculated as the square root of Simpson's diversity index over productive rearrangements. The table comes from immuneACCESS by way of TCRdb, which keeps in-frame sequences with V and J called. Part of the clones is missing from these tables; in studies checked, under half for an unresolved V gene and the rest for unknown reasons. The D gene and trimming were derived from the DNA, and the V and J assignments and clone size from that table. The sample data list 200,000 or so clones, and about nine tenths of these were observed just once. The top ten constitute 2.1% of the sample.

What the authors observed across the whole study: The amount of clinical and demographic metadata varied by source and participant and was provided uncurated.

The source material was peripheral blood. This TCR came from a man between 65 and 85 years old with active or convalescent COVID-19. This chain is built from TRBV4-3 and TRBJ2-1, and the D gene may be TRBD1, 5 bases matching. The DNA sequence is TGCGCCAGCAGCCAAGGGCAGGGCTATGAGCAGTTCTTC. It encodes CASSQGQGYEQFF.